This T cell receptor beta chain was obtained from a study of T-cell reconstitution after alpha-beta-depleted transplantation in children. Findings and limits, study-wide: T-cell counts and diversity were attributed mostly to newly produced T cells one year after transplant.

This clonotype has ten or more counts. Its antigen remains unidentified. Unique molecular identifiers were used to barcode this TCRbeta library. TCRdb reprocessed the PCR reads with MiXCR, giving one entry per CDR3 protein. The profile covers just under 350,000 distinct CDR3 sequences, with around 15% appearing a single time and roughly two fifths taken by the ten largest. Trimming pared 6 bases from V and 7 bases from J, leaving 13 bases between. Germline CDR1 and CDR2: MNHEY and SVGAGI. The CDR3 runs to 13 residues. The sequence derives from a male patient between 2 and 10 years old who had a stem cell transplant for acute lymphoblastic leukemia, so the T cells may come from the graft donor. The chain links TRBV6-5 to TRBJ1-5; a weak D match, TRBD1 (6 bases). Sequences were derived from PBMCs, mostly from graft donor cells, sampled 360 days after TCRalphabeta/CD19-depleted stem cell transplant. The CDR3 sequence is CASSWGGHQPQHF. The CDR3 DNA is TGTGCCAGCAGCTGGGGGGGCCACCAGCCCCAGCATTTT.